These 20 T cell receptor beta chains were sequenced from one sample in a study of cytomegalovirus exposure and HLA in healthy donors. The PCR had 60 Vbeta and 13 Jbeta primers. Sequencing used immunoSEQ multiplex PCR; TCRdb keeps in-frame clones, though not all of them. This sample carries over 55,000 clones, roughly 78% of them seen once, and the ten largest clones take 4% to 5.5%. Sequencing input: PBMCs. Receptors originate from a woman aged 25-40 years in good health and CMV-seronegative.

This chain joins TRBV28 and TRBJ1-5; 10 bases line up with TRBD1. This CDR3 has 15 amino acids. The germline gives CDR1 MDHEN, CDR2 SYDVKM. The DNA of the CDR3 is TGTGCTGTAGACAGGGGGCTTACGACTACACAGCCCCAGCATTTT. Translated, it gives CAVDRGLTTTQPQHF. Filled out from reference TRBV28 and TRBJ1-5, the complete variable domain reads DVKVTQSSRYLVKRTGEKVFLECVQDMDHENMFWYRQDPGLGLRLIYFSYDVKMKEKGDIPEGYSVSREKKERFSLILESASTNQTSMYLCAVDRGLTTTQPQHFGDGTRLSIL.

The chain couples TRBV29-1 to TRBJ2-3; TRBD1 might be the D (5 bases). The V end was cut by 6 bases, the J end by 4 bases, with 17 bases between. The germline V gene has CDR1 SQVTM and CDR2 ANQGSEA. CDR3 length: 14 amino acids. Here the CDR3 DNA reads TGCAGCGTCTTTTCGGACACACCGCCAGATACGCAGTATTTT. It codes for CSVFSDTPPDTQYF.

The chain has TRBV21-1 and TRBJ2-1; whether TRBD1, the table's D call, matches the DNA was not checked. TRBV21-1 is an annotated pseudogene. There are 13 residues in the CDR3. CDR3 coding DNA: TGTGCCAGCAGCAAAGCGCCAGTTAATGAGCAGTTCTTC. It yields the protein CASSKAPVNEQFF.

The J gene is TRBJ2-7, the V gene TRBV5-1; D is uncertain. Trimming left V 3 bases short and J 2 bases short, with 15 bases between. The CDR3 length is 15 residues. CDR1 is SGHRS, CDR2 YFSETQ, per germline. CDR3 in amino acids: CASSWARDPTYEQYF. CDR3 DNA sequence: TGCGCCAGCAGCTGGGCCCGAGACCCAACCTACGAGCAGTACTTC.

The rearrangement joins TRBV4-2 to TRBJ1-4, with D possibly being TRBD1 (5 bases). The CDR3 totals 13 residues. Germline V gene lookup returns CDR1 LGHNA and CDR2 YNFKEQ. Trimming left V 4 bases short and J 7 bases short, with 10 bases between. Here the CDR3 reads CASSRDSAEKLFF. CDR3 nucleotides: TGTGCCAGCAGCCGTGACAGCGCTGAAAAACTGTTTTTT.

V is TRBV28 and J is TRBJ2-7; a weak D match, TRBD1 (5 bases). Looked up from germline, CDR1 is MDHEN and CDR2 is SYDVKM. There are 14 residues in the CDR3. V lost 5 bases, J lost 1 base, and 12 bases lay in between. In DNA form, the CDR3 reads TGTGCCAGCAGTCCCCATGGGGCGTCCTACGAGCAGTACTTC. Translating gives CASSPHGASYEQYF.

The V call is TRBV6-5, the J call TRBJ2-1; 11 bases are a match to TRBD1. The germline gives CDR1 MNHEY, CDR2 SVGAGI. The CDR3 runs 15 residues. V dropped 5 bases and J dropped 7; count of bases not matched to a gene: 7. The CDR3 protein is CASSNPGQGVNEQFF. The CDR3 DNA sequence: TGTGCCAGCAGTAACCCGGGACAGGGGGTTAATGAGCAGTTCTTC.

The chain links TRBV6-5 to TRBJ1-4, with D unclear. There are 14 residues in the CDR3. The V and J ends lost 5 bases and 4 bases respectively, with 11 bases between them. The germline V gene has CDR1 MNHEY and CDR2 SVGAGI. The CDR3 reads CASSLATGNEKLFF. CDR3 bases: TGTGCCAGCAGTCTCGCGACGGGTAATGAAAAACTGTTTTTT.

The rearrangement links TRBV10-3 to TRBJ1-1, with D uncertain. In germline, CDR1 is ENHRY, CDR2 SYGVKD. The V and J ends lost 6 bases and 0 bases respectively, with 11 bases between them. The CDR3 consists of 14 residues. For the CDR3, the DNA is TGTGCCATCAGGCCAGTATCCTTGAACACTGAAGCTTTCTTT. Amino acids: CAIRPVSLNTEAFF.

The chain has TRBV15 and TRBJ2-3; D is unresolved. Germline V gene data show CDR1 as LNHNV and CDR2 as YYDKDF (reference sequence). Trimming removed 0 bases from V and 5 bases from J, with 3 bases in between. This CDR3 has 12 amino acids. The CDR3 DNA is TGTGCCACCAGCAGAGATCGAGATACGCAGTATTTT. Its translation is CATSRDRDTQYF.

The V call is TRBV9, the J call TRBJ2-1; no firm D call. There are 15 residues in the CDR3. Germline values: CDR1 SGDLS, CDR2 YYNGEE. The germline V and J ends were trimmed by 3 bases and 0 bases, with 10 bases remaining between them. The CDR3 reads CASSASFSSYNEQFF. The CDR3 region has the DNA TGTGCCAGCAGCGCTTCTTTTAGCTCCTACAATGAGCAGTTCTTC.

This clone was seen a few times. The chain's CDR3 is CASGTARTGELFF. DNA for the CDR3: TGTGCCAGTGGGACTGCGAGGACCGGGGAGCTGTTTTTT. The genes are TRBV6-1 and TRBJ2-2; weak D call: TRBD2 (6 bases). Trimming removed 9 bases at V and 5 bases at J, with 13 bases between. CDR3 length: 13 amino acids. Germline-derived CDR1 and CDR2 are MNHNS and SASEGT.

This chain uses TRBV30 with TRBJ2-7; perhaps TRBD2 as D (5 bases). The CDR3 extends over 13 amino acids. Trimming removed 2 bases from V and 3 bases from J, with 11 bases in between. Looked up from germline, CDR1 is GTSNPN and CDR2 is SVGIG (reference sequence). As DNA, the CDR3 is TGTGCCTGGAGTCGGCTAGAGGGCTACGAGCAGTACTTC. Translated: CAWSRLEGYEQYF.

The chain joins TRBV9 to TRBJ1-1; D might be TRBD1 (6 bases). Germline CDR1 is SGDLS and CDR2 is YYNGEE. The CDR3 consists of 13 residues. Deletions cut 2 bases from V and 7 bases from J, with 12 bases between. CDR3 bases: TGTGCCAGCAGCGTCGAACAGGGTTATGAAGCTTTCTTT. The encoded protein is CASSVEQGYEAFF.

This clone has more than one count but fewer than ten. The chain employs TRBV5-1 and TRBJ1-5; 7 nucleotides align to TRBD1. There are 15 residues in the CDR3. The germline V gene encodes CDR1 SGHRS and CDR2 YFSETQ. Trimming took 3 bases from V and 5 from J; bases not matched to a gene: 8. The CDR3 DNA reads TGCGCCAGCAGCTCCGAGGGGGCTCCGCATCAGCCCCAGCATTTT. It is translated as CASSSEGAPHQPQHF. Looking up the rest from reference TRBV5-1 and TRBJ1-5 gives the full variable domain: KAGVTQTPRYLIKTRGQQVTLSCSPISGHRSVSWYQQTPGQGLQFLFEYFSETQRNKGNFPGRFSGRQFSNSRSEMNVSTLELGDSALYLCASSSEGAPHQPQHFGDGTRLSIL.

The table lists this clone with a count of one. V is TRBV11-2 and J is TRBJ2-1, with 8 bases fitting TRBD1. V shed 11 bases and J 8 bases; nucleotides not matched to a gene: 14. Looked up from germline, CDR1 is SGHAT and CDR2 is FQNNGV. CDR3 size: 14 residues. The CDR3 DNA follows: TGTGCCGGCCAACAAGGACAGGGATCCGATGAGCAGTTCTTC. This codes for CAGQQGQGSDEQFF.

The CDR3 sequence is CASSLGQGIDEQYF. CDR3 bases: TGTGCCAGCAGCTTGGGACAGGGAATCGACGAGCAGTACTTC. This sequence joins TRBV7-9 and TRBJ2-7; TRBD1 agrees at 9 bases. The V gene end was trimmed by 3 bases and the J gene end by 5 bases; junction bases not matched to a gene: 5. Germline V CDR1 and CDR2: SEHNR, FQNEAQ (reference sequence). This CDR3 has 14 residues.

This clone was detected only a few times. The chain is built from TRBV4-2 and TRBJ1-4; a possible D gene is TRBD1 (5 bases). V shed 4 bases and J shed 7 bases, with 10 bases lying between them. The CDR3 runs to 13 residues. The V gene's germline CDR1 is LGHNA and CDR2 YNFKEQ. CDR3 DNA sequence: TGTGCCAGCAGCCGAAGCGGGACTGAAAAACTGTTTTTT. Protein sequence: CASSRSGTEKLFF.

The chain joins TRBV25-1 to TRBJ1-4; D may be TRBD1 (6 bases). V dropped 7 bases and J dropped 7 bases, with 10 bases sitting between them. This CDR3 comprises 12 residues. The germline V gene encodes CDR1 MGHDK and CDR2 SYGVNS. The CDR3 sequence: CASTGVAEKLFF. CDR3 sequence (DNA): TGTGCCAGCACAGGGGTAGCTGAAAAACTGTTTTTT.

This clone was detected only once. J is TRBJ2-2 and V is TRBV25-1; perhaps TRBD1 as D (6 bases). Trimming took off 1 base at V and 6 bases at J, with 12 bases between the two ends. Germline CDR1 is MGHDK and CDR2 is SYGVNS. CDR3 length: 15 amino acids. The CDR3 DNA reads TGTGCCAGCAGTGAATGGGCAGGGGTGTCCGGGGAGCTGTTTTTT. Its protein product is CASSEWAGVSGELFF.